Listed below are T cell receptor beta chains from one sample, sequenced in a study of cytomegalovirus exposure and HLA in healthy donors. Sequencing used immunoSEQ multiplex PCR; TCRdb keeps in-frame clones, though not all of them. The table has more than 90,000 clones, around 64% seen once. The sample was PBMCs. The receptors were gathered from a woman aged 25-40 years in good health and CMV-seronegative. Each CDR3 is given with its conserved first and last residue. A D gene is named only where the DNA matches it firmly. Clone size, where shown, is once, few, many, or a class for clones that have expanded.

cdr3_nt | cdr3_aa | clone_size | d_call | j_call | v_call
TGTGCCAGCAGTTCCCCTAGCGGGAGGGCCTACGAGCAGTACTTC | CASSSPSGRAYEQYF | . | TRBD2 | TRBJ2-7 | TRBV27
TGTGCCAGCAGCGGACGGACTAGCTACAATGAGCAGTTCTTC | CASSGRTSYNEQFF | . | TRBD2 | TRBJ2-1 | TRBV5-5
TGCGCCAGCAGCTTACAGGGTACCACTGAAGCTTTCTTT | CASSLQGTTEAFF | . | . | TRBJ1-1 | TRBV5-1
TGTGCCAGCAGCTCGGAAACAGGCGAGCAGTACTTC | CASSSETGEQYF | . | . | TRBJ2-7 | TRBV7-9
TGCGCCAGCAGCTTGAGCGGGGCCGGGGAGCTGTTTTTT | CASSLSGAGELFF | . | TRBD2 | TRBJ2-2 | TRBV5-1
TGTGCCAGTAGTATCGGTGGGGGCAGCTATAACACTGAAGCTTTCTTT | CASSIGGGSYNTEAFF | . | . | TRBJ1-1 | TRBV19
TGCGCCAGCAGCCAAGCTCCCTCCGGGACCTACAATGAGCAGTTCTTC | CASSQAPSGTYNEQFF | few | . | TRBJ2-1 | TRBV4-3
TGCGCCAGCAGGTTCGCTAGCGAGAACTACGAGCAGTACTTC | CASRFASENYEQYF | . | . | TRBJ2-7 | TRBV5-1
TGTGCCAGCAGCCCAAGGACAGGGCACTCCTACGAGCAGTACTTC | CASSPRTGHSYEQYF | . | TRBD1 | TRBJ2-7 | TRBV5-8
TGTGCCAGCAGTGAAATGCGGGACAGGGGTCTGGAGACCCAGTACTTC | CASSEMRDRGLETQYF | . | TRBD1 | TRBJ2-5 | TRBV6-1
TGTGCCAGCACCTCCTACCGGGAGAATGAGCAGTTCTTC | CASTSYRENEQFF | . | . | TRBJ2-1 | TRBV28
TGTGCCAGCAGTTACACAGGGAACACTGAAGCTTTCTTT | CASSYTGNTEAFF | . | . | TRBJ1-1 | TRBV28
TGCGCCAGCACCATGCTTGGGACAGAGACTTTTCCCTACGAGCAGTACTTC | CASTMLGTETFPYEQYF | . | TRBD1 | TRBJ2-7 | TRBV5-1
TGTGCCAGCAGGTCCGGGAGAAAGGTCTTT | CASRSGRKVF | few | . | TRBJ1-1 | TRBV2
TGTGCCAGCAGTAAAATCAGGATCGAGCAGTACTTC | CASSKIRIEQYF | . | . | TRBJ2-7 | TRBV11-3
TGCAGCGTTGCGGGACAGGGGGCGTTGGGCTACACCTTC | CSVAGQGALGYTF | . | TRBD1 | TRBJ1-2 | TRBV29-1
TGTGCCAGCAGCTTAGGACAGGGTTTGTCCGGCTACACCTTC | CASSLGQGLSGYTF | few | TRBD1 | TRBJ1-2 | TRBV7-9
TGTGCCACCAGCGCAGCTGGGAGTTACACCTTC | CATSAAGSYTF | . | . | TRBJ1-2 | TRBV15